This TCR beta chain is drawn from a study of cytomegalovirus exposure and HLA in healthy donors. Study conclusions and caveats: It emerged from a later analysis that several of the most significant clusters appeared to be linked to common viral pathogens.

For this clone: Its antigen is still unknown.

The CDR3 length is 11 residues. Trimming left V 4 bases short and J 9 bases short, with 9 bases between. Germline assignment: CDR1 SNHLY and CDR2 FYNNEI. The PCR had 60 Vbeta and 13 Jbeta primers. Repertoires were generated with immunoSEQ multiplex PCR, while TCRdb's copy carries only in-frame clones and drops some. The data contain hundreds of thousands of clones, approximately 70% of them seen just once; the ten biggest clones take up approximately 2.1%. The receptor was derived from a female donor in good health and CMV-seronegative. Sequenced sample: PBMCs. The gene calls are TRBV2 and TRBJ2-5; D might be TRBD2 (5 bases). CDR3 amino acids: CASSGRDSQYF. The CDR3 bases are TGTGCCAGCAGTGGTCGGGATTCCCAGTACTTC.